The 21 T cell receptor beta chains below were found in one sample sequenced in a study of shared clonotypes between healthy human individuals. Here immunoSEQ multiplex PCR was the method, and the copy in TCRdb shows in-frame clones only, minus some. This sample yields some 1,400,000 clones, of which around 97% are seen a single time; 0.95% to 1.5% belongs to the top ten. Sequencing was performed on naive CD4+ T cells sorted from blood. The subset: CD45RA+ positively selected. These receptors were collected from a man aged 30 to 39 in good health.

This chain joins TRBV6-1 and TRBJ2-4; 7 bases fit TRBD1. V trimming: 3 bases; J trimming: 11 bases; junction bases outside the gene matches: 7. This CDR3 has 13 residues. Germline V CDR1 and CDR2: MNHNS, SASEGT. The CDR3: CASSESNRGFQYF. In nucleotides, the CDR3 is TGTGCCAGCAGTGAGAGTAACAGGGGCTTTCAGTACTTC.

V usage is TRBV10-1 and J usage is TRBJ1-1, with D possibly TRBD1 on 5 matching bases. Germline CDR1 WNHNN, CDR2 SYGVQD (reference sequence). This CDR3 spans 13 amino acids. V was clipped by 3 bases and J by 4 bases, with 9 bases between them. This CDR3 is CASSDGAGTEAFF. The CDR3 coding sequence is TGCGCCAGCAGTGATGGGGCGGGCACTGAAGCTTTCTTT.

Only one count was recorded for this clone. The chain joins TRBV28 to TRBJ1-2, with D maybe TRBD1 (5 bases). V was shortened by 6 bases and J by 7 bases, with 12 bases between the two germline ends. CDR3 length: 12 amino acids. Germline assignment: CDR1 MDHEN and CDR2 SYDVKM. CDR3 in DNA: TGTGCCAGCAGGAGGGGAAGTAGTGGCTACACCTTC. Its translation is CASRRGSSGYTF.

The J gene is TRBJ1-4, the V gene TRBV6-5; no firm D call. The V gene lost 2 bases and the J gene lost 8 bases, with 9 bases spanning the gap. CDR1 and CDR2 from the germline V gene are MNHEY and SVGAGI. The length of the CDR3 is 13 residues. As DNA, the CDR3 is TGTGCCAGCAGTTACCACGGGGTCGAAAAACTGTTTTTT. It encodes CASSYHGVEKLFF.

This chain links TRBV10-2 with TRBJ2-7, with D maybe TRBD2 (5 bases). CDR3 length: 16 amino acids. CDR1 and CDR2 (germline): WSHSY, SAAADI. V was pared by 1 base and J by 3 bases, with 16 bases between. The CDR3 bases are TGCGCCAGCAGTGAGTTTGGACTGAGCCGGGGCTACGAGCAGTACTTC. This codes for CASSEFGLSRGYEQYF.

The chain has TRBV10-1 and TRBJ2-5; D perhaps matches TRBD2 (6 bases). Per germline, CDR1 WNHNN and CDR2 SYGVQD (reference sequence). The ends were cut back, 0 bases at V and 5 bases at J, with 16 bases in the middle. The CDR3 length is 16 residues. CDR3 in amino acids: CASSESRGLTAETQYF. The CDR3 DNA sequence: TGCGCCAGCAGTGAGTCGAGGGGACTCACGGCGGAGACCCAGTACTTC.

Of note for this clone: The sample holds other DNA sequences that translate to the same CDR3. The gene calls are TRBV5-1 and TRBJ2-7, with D possibly being TRBD1 or TRBD2 (5 bases each). Germline V lookup: CDR1 SGHRS, CDR2 YFSETQ. The CDR3 totals 12 residues. Between the trimmed V and J ends, which lost 4 bases and 4 bases, there was a span of 9 bases. The CDR3 reads CASSPEGYEQYF. CDR3 nucleotides: TGCGCCAGCAGCCCAGAGGGGTACGAGCAGTACTTC.

The chain has TRBV27 and TRBJ2-2, with D uncertain. CDR3 size: 13 residues. Germline V gives CDR1 MNHEY, CDR2 SMNVEV (reference sequence). V lost 4 bases to trimming and J lost 6 bases, with 9 bases between them. The CDR3 reads CASSWTYAGELFF. Here the CDR3 DNA reads TGTGCCAGCAGTTGGACCTACGCCGGGGAGCTGTTTTTT.

The genes are TRBV28 and TRBJ2-7; tentatively, D is TRBD2 (6 bases). CDR1 MDHEN and CDR2 SYDVKM come from the germline V gene. There are 15 residues in the CDR3. Deletions cut 10 bases from V and 3 bases from J, with 22 bases between. DNA for the CDR3: TGTGCCATTGGAGGGGCAGGAGGGATCCGCTACGAGCAGTACTTC. Protein: CAIGGAGGIRYEQYF.

Notes on this clone: Additional DNA sequences in this sample encode the identical CDR3. The rearrangement links TRBV5-1 to TRBJ2-2; 9 bases map to TRBD1. CDR3 size: 14 residues. In germline, CDR1 is SGHRS, CDR2 YFSETQ. The ends lost 4 bases at V and 4 bases at J; junction bases unmatched: 2. CDR3 protein: CASSLTGGTGELFF. The DNA for the CDR3 is TGCGCCAGCAGCCTGACAGGGGGCACCGGGGAGCTGTTTTTT. The variable domain in full, completed from reference TRBV5-1 and TRBJ2-2, reads KAGVTQTPRYLIKTRGQQVTLSCSPISGHRSVSWYQQTPGQGLQFLFEYFSETQRNKGNFPGRFSGRQFSNSRSEMNVSTLELGDSALYLCASSLTGGTGELFFGEGSRLTVL.

V usage is TRBV28 and J usage is TRBJ1-2; D possibly corresponds to TRBD1 (6 bases). Trimming took off 7 bases at V and 5 bases at J, with 23 bases between the two ends. CDR1 is MDHEN and CDR2 is SYDVKM in the germline V gene. The CDR3 is made up of 16 amino acids. The CDR3 coding sequence is TGTGCCAGCAATCCCTTCGGCGGGGGCAGGAATTATGGCTACACCTTC. Translation: CASNPFGGGRNYGYTF.

This clone was observed once. This chain uses TRBV7-8 with TRBJ1-5; D call uncertain. Germline lookup yields CDR1 SGHVS and CDR2 FQNEAQ. CDR3 length: 15 amino acids. V was cut by 5 bases and J by 0 bases, with 11 bases left in between. CDR3 nucleotides: TGTGCCAGCAGCCAGCTGGAGGGTAGCAATCAGCCCCAGCATTTT. Translation: CASSQLEGSNQPQHF.

The chain employs TRBV7-3 and TRBJ2-1, with TRBD1 matching over 7 bases. J lost 5 bases, V lost 1 base, and 2 bases had no gene match. CDR3 length equals 14 residues. The germline V gene encodes CDR1 SGHTA and CDR2 FQGTGA. CDR3 nucleotide sequence: TGTGCCAGCAGCTTAAACACAGGGGACAATGAGCAGTTCTTC. Its translation is CASSLNTGDNEQFF.

This chain joins TRBV6-1 and TRBJ2-3; D perhaps matches TRBD2 (6 bases). Germline CDR1 and CDR2: MNHNS and SASEGT. CDR3 length: 14 amino acids. Trimming removed 7 bases from V and 3 bases from J, with 14 bases in between. CDR3 sequence: CASMIRRGTDTQYF. DNA of the CDR3: TGTGCCAGCATGATTCGGCGGGGTACAGATACGCAGTATTTT.

About this clone: The same CDR3 can be traced to other DNA sequences in this sample. The J gene is TRBJ2-1, the V gene TRBV18; D is undetermined. This CDR3 has 15 amino acids. Germline CDR1 reads KGHSH; CDR2 reads LQKENI. With 1 base removed from V and 0 bases from J, the gap between germline ends came to 7 bases. The DNA for the CDR3 is TGTGCCAGCTCACCACTAGCAGCCTCCTACAATGAGCAGTTCTTC. Its protein product is CASSPLAASYNEQFF.

Concerning this clone: The final CDR3 position lacks the conserved phenylalanine or tryptophan, pointing to a likely read error. It is unclear where the CDR3 begins or ends on the DNA, so no DNA is shown, and the CDR3 is as TCRdb lists it. The J gene is TRBJ2-3, the V gene TRBV23-1; TRBD2, as called in the table, went unchecked against the DNA. TRBV23-1 falls under the ORF class, with uncertain function. 10 amino acids form the CDR3, both terminal residues included. The CDR3: CASSQSGERK.

The V and J genes are TRBV30 and TRBJ1-3, with D possibly being TRBD1 (6 bases). Per germline, CDR1 GTSNPN and CDR2 SVGIG (reference sequence). This CDR3 has 15 amino acids. V was pared by 5 bases and J by 3 bases, with 17 bases between. CDR3 amino acids: CAWDTGSWVGNTIYF. The DNA of the CDR3 is TGTGCCTGGGACACAGGGAGTTGGGTTGGAAACACCATATATTTT.

The rearrangement uses TRBV28 and TRBJ2-3; D remains unclear. This CDR3 contains 12 residues. V dropped 8 bases and J dropped 6 bases, with 12 bases sitting between them. The germline V gene has CDR1 MDHEN and CDR2 SYDVKM. CDR3 sequence: CASLRELDTQYF. CDR3 in DNA: TGTGCCAGCCTTAGAGAATTGGATACGCAGTATTTT.

This chain uses TRBV2 with TRBJ2-5, with 8 positions matching TRBD2. The CDR3 runs to 13 residues. Germline-derived CDR1 and CDR2 are SNHLY and FYNNEI. Trimming cost V 6 bases and J 3 bases; bases outside gene matches: 3. The CDR3 DNA follows: TGTGCCAGCAGGATACTAGCGGAAGAGACCCAGTACTTC. This encodes CASRILAEETQYF.

This clone appeared once. The chain carries TRBV7-3 and TRBJ2-2, with a possible D match to TRBD1 (6 bases). The CDR3 runs to 14 residues. V shed 5 bases and J shed 4 bases, with 11 bases lying between them. The V gene's germline CDR1 is SGHTA and CDR2 FQGTGA. The CDR3 region has the DNA TGTGCCAGCAGCATAGGACAGCCCACCGGGGAGCTGTTTTTT. Residues: CASSIGQPTGELFF.

This chain links TRBV10-1 with TRBJ2-1, with unresolved D. This CDR3 region has 13 residues. Germline V gene sequence: CDR1 WNHNN, CDR2 SYGVQD (reference sequence). The V and J ends lost 2 bases and 15 bases respectively, with 17 bases between them. CDR3 nucleotide sequence: TGCGCCAGCAGTGAGGACCCGGAAAATCCAGGGTTCTTC. The encoded protein is CASSEDPENPGFF.